A single sample gave rise to the 26 T cell receptor beta chains below, sequenced in a study of cytomegalovirus exposure and HLA in healthy donors. PCR primers comprised 60 Vbeta and 13 Jbeta primers. TCRdb's table, derived via immunoSEQ multiplex PCR, lists solely in-frame clones and lacks some. The sample contains some 130,000 clones, about 80% of which appear only once. The specimen sequenced was PBMCs. These receptors were obtained from a man between 25 and 39 years old in good health.

This chain links TRBV21-1 with TRBJ2-2; the DNA was not compared with TRBD2, the D call given in the table. TRBV21-1 is labeled a pseudogene. This CDR3 contains 11 residues. Written as DNA, the CDR3 is TGTGCCACCCGGGACACCGGGGAGCTGTTTTTT. It is translated as CATRDTGELFF.

V gene TRBV25-1 combines with J gene TRBJ2-5, with 9 bases lining up with TRBD1. The CDR3 spans 15 residues. The V and J ends lost 4 bases and 3 bases, in that order; junction bases with no gene match: 6. Germline-derived CDR1 and CDR2 are MGHDK and SYGVNS. The CDR3: CASSGRDREEETQYF. CDR3 coding DNA: TGTGCCAGCAGTGGCCGGGACAGGGAGGAAGAGACCCAGTACTTC. The whole variable domain, filled in from reference TRBV25-1 and TRBJ2-5, reads EADIYQTPRYLVIGTGKKITLECSQTMGHDKMYWYQQDPGMELHLIHYSYGVNSTEKGDLSSESTVSRIRTEHFPLTLESARPSHTSQYLCASSGRDREEETQYFGPGTRLLVL.

The rearrangement uses TRBV10-3 and TRBJ2-3; TRBD2 aligns across 8 bases. In germline, CDR1 is ENHRY, CDR2 SYGVKD. The CDR3 runs 16 residues. Unmatched junction bases numbered 10, after V lost 6 bases and J lost 2 bases. CDR3 bases: TGTGCCATCAGCGAGCAAGCGGGAGTGATCACAGATACGCAGTATTTT. This encodes CAISEQAGVITDTQYF.

V gene TRBV19 combines with J gene TRBJ1-2; unclear D gene. The CDR3 runs to 15 residues. The germline V gene has CDR1 LNHDA and CDR2 SQIVND (reference sequence). V dropped 5 bases and J dropped 6 bases, with 19 bases sitting between them. The CDR3 region has the DNA TGTGCCAGTAGTCTCCTGGTGGAGAGAATCGATGGCTACACCTTC. Its protein is CASSLLVERIDGYTF.

The chain has TRBV4-1 and TRBJ2-7, with 8 bases identical to TRBD1. Germline loops: CDR1 MGHRA, CDR2 YSYEKL. V gave up 2 bases and J gave up 2 bases; unmatched junction bases: 8. CDR3 length equals 16 residues. As DNA, the CDR3 is TGCGCCAGCAGCCAACTAACCAGGGGGCAGACCTACGAGCAGTACTTC. This codes for CASSQLTRGQTYEQYF.

This rearrangement joins TRBV9 to TRBJ2-3; a weak D match, TRBD2 (7 bases). This CDR3 has 16 amino acids. In germline, CDR1 is SGDLS, CDR2 YYNGEE. V was shortened by 3 bases and J by 4 bases, with 18 bases between the two germline ends. The DNA for the CDR3 is TGTGCCAGCAGCGGAGGGGGAGGGGGGCCCGCAGATACGCAGTATTTT. This translates into CASSGGGGGPADTQYF.

V and J are TRBV18 and TRBJ2-1; unclear D gene. V shed 3 bases and J shed 8 bases, with 5 bases lying between them. Germline CDR1 is KGHSH and CDR2 is LQKENI. The CDR3 covers 11 residues. CDR3 sequence (DNA): TGTGCCAGCTCACCCGTTGATGAGCAGTTCTTC. This sequence encodes CASSPVDEQFF.

The chain joins TRBV6-5 to TRBJ1-2; TRBD1 matches at 8 bases. This CDR3 has 14 amino acids. The germline CDR1 and CDR2 sequences are MNHEY and SVGAGI. The V segment lost 0 bases and the J segment 8 bases; nucleotides outside the gene matches: 5. The CDR3 protein is CASSYSRTGSGYTF. The CDR3 DNA is TGTGCCAGCAGTTACTCGCGGACAGGGAGCGGCTACACCTTC.

The J gene is TRBJ2-2, the V gene TRBV5-5; TRBD2 agrees at 8 bases. The CDR3 sequence is 15 residues long. CDR1 and CDR2 (germline): SGHKS, YYEKEE (reference sequence). Trimming removed 1 base from V and 3 bases from J; junction bases left unmatched: 2. The CDR3 DNA sequence: TGTGCCAGCAGCTTGACTAGCGGACACACCGGGGAGCTGTTTTTT. It codes for CASSLTSGHTGELFF.

The V call is TRBV11-2, the J call TRBJ2-3, with TRBD2 as a possible D gene (6 bases). CDR3 length: 14 residues. V gave up 2 bases and J gave up 4 bases, with 10 bases separating them. Germline loops: CDR1 SGHAT, CDR2 FQNNGV. CDR3 sequence (DNA): TGTGCCAGCAGCTTACCCAGGAGGGCAGATACGCAGTATTTT. Its translation is CASSLPRRADTQYF. The whole variable domain, remainder taken from reference TRBV11-2 and TRBJ2-3, is EAGVAQSPRYKIIEKRQSVAFWCNPISGHATLYWYQQILGQGPKLLIQFQNNGVVDDSQLPKDRFSAERLKGVDSTLKIQPAKLEDSAVYLCASSLPRRADTQYFGPGTRLTVL.

Concerning this clone: This sample also contains other DNA sequences that code for the same CDR3. V is TRBV6-5 and J is TRBJ1-2; no firm D call. Trimming removed 2 bases at V and 4 bases at J, with 8 bases between. The CDR3 runs to 13 residues. Germline V gene data show CDR1 as MNHEY and CDR2 as SVGAGI. The CDR3 here is CASSYAGGYGYTF. CDR3 DNA sequence: TGTGCCAGCAGTTACGCGGGAGGCTATGGCTACACCTTC.

CDR3 in DNA: TGTGCCAGCAGCTTAGGGGGACAGGGATACGCCTATGGCTACACCTTC. Residues: CASSLGGQGYAYGYTF. The J gene is TRBJ1-2, the V gene TRBV7-8; 9 bases agree with TRBD1. Per germline, CDR1 SGHVS and CDR2 FQNEAQ. The CDR3 is 16 amino acids. The V segment lost 1 base and the J segment 4 bases; nucleotides outside the gene matches: 7.

This clone was seen a few times. This rearrangement joins TRBV4-3 to TRBJ1-5; no definite D call. Germline CDR1 is LGHNA and CDR2 is YSLEER. The CDR3 sequence is 14 residues long. V was cut by 1 base and J by 2 bases, with 6 bases left in between. The CDR3 loop reads CASSQGAGNQPQHF. CDR3 DNA sequence: TGCGCCAGCAGCCAAGGCGCCGGCAATCAGCCCCAGCATTTT.

This clone occurred once. CDR3: CASSAMGSEQYF. The DNA for the CDR3 is TGTGCCAGCTCAGCTATGGGCTCCGAGCAGTACTTC. The chain employs TRBV18 and TRBJ2-5; D ambiguous. The DNA matches TRBJ2-7 better at its end, which makes the J call doubtful. The CDR3 contains 12 residues. The germline V gene has CDR1 KGHSH and CDR2 LQKENI.

This clone was seen once. The chain is built from TRBV27 and TRBJ2-3; D is undetermined. In germline, CDR1 is MNHEY, CDR2 SMNVEV (reference sequence). The ends were cut back, 6 bases at V and 4 bases at J, with 17 bases in the middle. The CDR3 has 15 amino acids. CDR3 region: CASSRWASRPDTQYF. CDR3 in DNA: TGTGCCAGCAGCCGTTGGGCTTCCCGACCAGATACGCAGTATTTT.

The chain combines TRBV29-1 with TRBJ2-7; TRBD2 aligns across 9 bases. The V gene's germline CDR1 is SQVTM and CDR2 ANQGSEA. The CDR3 is made up of 16 amino acids. J gave up 9 bases and V 3 bases, and 18 bases lay outside the gene matches. CDR3 amino acids: CSVEGQPGLAGLGQYF. In DNA, the CDR3 is TGCAGCGTTGAGGGACAGCCGGGACTAGCTGGATTAGGGCAGTACTTC.

The CDR3 loop reads CASGTGGTGGYTF. The CDR3 coding sequence is TGTGCCAGCGGGACGGGAGGGACGGGCGGCTACACCTTC. The rearrangement links TRBV6-1 to TRBJ1-2; possible D gene TRBD1, 5 bases. CDR1 and CDR2 (germline): MNHNS, SASEGT. V dropped 8 bases and J dropped 8 bases, with 18 bases sitting between them. CDR3 length: 13 amino acids.

The chain links TRBV23-1 to TRBJ1-4; 10 nucleotides align to TRBD1. TRBV23-1 is treated as an ORF (open reading frame) with a function not yet certain. This CDR3 has 16 amino acids. V lost 3 bases and J lost 7; bases outside the gene matches: 8. The CDR3 nucleotides read TGCGCCAGCAGTCACCGTCCCGGGACAGGGGCTGAAAAACTGTTTTTT. This encodes CASSHRPGTGAEKLFF.

V usage is TRBV5-6 and J usage is TRBJ2-2; D not certain. V was cut by 0 bases and J by 6 bases, with 9 bases left in between. Per germline, CDR1 SGHDT and CDR2 YYEEEE. The CDR3 length is 14 residues. This CDR3 reads CASSLGWLAGELFF. For the CDR3, the DNA is TGTGCCAGCAGCTTGGGGTGGTTAGCCGGGGAGCTGTTTTTT.

The genes are TRBV30 and TRBJ2-2, with D unclear. This CDR3 has 15 residues. Germline assignment: CDR1 GTSNPN and CDR2 SVGIG (reference sequence). V lost 2 bases to trimming and J lost 0 bases, with 10 bases between them. The CDR3 loop is CAWSYLGANTGELFF. In DNA form, the CDR3 reads TGTGCCTGGAGTTACCTGGGCGCGAACACCGGGGAGCTGTTTTTT.

The rearrangement joins TRBV9 to TRBJ2-1; 12 bases are shared with TRBD2. Germline loops: CDR1 SGDLS, CDR2 YYNGEE. The V segment lost 4 bases and the J segment 11 bases; nucleotides outside the gene matches: 4. CDR3 length: 13 amino acids. The CDR3, as DNA: TGTGCCAGCAGCCCTCGGACTAGCGGGAAGCAGTTCTTC. Protein: CASSPRTSGKQFF.

V gene TRBV4-3 combines with J gene TRBJ1-3, with D perhaps matching TRBD1 (6 bases). Germline CDR1 is LGHNA and CDR2 is YSLEER. V lost 2 bases to trimming and J lost 3 bases, with 14 bases between them. The CDR3 contains 16 residues. The CDR3 DNA is TGCGCCAGCAGCCAACTACAGGGAGGGGATGGAAACACCATATATTTT. Protein product: CASSQLQGGDGNTIYF.

V and J are TRBV7-6 and TRBJ2-5, with TRBD2 matching over 8 bases. The CDR3 has 15 amino acids. After removal of 5 bases from V and 5 bases from J, the junction contained 10 bases not matched to a gene. Germline CDR1 is SGHVS and CDR2 is FNYEAQ. CDR3 in DNA: TGTGCCAGCAGCCACCGCTTAGCGGGAAGTGAGACCCAGTACTTC. Its protein product is CASSHRLAGSETQYF.

The J gene is TRBJ1-1, the V gene TRBV5-1, with TRBD1 matching 7 bases. CDR3 size: 16 residues. V dropped 0 bases and J dropped 0; count of bases not matched to a gene: 5. Looked up from germline, CDR1 is SGHRS and CDR2 is YFSETQ. The CDR3 protein is CASSLARDSLNTEAFF. As DNA, the CDR3 is TGCGCCAGCAGCTTGGCCCGGGACAGCCTGAACACTGAAGCTTTCTTT.

This clone was seen only once. The rearrangement joins TRBV7-2 to TRBJ2-5; 11 nucleotides align to TRBD2. The V gene end was trimmed by 5 bases and the J gene end by 1 base; junction bases not matched to a gene: 9. Germline values: CDR1 SGHTA, CDR2 FQGNSA. The CDR3 length is 17 residues. DNA for the CDR3: TGTGCCAGCAGCCCTGTAGTAGCGGGAGGGCCCCAAGAGACCCAGTACTTC. It yields the protein CASSPVVAGGPQETQYF.

This clone was found once. This CDR3 reads CASRAASGTRETQYF. The CDR3 DNA sequence: TGCGCCAGCAGAGCTGCTAGCGGGACGAGGGAGACCCAGTACTTC. This chain connects TRBV5-1 to TRBJ2-5; 9 positions agree with TRBD2. The CDR3 runs 15 residues. Germline V gene data show CDR1 as SGHRS and CDR2 as YFSETQ. J lost 5 bases, V lost 5 bases, and 10 bases had no gene match.